This section outlines one T cell receptor beta chain sequence together with its context. Other nucleotide sequences from this sample produce the same CDR3. The data were obtained in a study of blood T cell repertoires in COVID-19. The wider study: Whether acute or convalescent, the COVID-19 samples came from the United States, Italy and Spain. In each case, the material was cDNA or gDNA derived from T cells, B-cell-depleted T cells, or PBMCs.

Germline V gives CDR1 SGHRS, CDR2 YFSETQ. After removal of 4 bases from V and 1 base from J, the junction contained 4 bases not matched to a gene. CDR3 size: 14 residues. Per the study methods: Estimates of nucleated cell counts were drawn from the amplification of reference gene primers. Using immunoSEQ multiplex PCR, the repertoire was profiled, and TCRdb retains in-frame clones only, with some absent. The V and J calls and clone size are taken from that table; D and trimming were inferred from the DNA. The table has some 200,000 clones, approximately 85% seen once. Sequencing was done on a sample of peripheral blood. The sequence was collected from an elderly woman with acute or convalescent COVID-19. V and J are TRBV5-1 and TRBJ1-1; 7 bases fit TRBD1. Written as DNA, the CDR3 is TGCGCCAGCAGCCTAACAGGGGAGAACACTGAAGCTTTCTTT. Encoded protein: CASSLTGENTEAFF.